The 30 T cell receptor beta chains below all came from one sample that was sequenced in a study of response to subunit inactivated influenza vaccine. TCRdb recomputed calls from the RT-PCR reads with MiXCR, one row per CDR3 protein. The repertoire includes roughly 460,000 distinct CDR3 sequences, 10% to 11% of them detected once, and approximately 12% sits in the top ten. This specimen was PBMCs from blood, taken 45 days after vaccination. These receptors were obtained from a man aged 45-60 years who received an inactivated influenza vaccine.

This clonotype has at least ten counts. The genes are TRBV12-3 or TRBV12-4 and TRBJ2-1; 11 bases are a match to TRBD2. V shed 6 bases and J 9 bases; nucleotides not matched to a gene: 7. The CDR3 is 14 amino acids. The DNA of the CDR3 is TGTGCCAGCAGAATAGCGGGGGGGTTTTTTGAGCAGTTCTTC. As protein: CASRIAGGFFEQFF.

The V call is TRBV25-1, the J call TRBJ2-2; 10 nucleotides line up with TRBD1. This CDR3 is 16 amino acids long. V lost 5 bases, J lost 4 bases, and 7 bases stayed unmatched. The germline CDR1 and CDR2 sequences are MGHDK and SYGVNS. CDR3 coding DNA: TGTGCCAGCAGTCCGGCGGGGACAGGGGTCACCGGGGAGCTGTTTTTT. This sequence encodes CASSPAGTGVTGELFF.

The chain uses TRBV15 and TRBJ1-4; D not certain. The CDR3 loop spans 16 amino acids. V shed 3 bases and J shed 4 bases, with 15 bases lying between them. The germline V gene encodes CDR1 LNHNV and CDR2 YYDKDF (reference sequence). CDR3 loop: CATSREEAVLNEKLFF. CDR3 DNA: TGTGCCACCAGCAGGGAGGAAGCGGTACTTAATGAAAAACTGTTTTTT.

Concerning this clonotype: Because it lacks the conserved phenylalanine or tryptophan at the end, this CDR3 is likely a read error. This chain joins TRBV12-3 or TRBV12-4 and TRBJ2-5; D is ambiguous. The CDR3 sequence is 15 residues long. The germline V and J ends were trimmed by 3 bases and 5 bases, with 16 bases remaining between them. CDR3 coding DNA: TGTGCCAGCAGTTTGTTGTTTGGGGTCCGGGAGACCCAGTACTCC. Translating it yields CASSLLFGVRETQYS.

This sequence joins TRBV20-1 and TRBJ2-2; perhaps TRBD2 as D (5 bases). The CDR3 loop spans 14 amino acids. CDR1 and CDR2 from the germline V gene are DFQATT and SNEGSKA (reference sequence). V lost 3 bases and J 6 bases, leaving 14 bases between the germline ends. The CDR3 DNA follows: TGCAGTGCTAGCCTAGCTATAAGGGCCGGGGAGCTGTTTTTT. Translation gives CSASLAIRAGELFF.

CDR3 loop: CASSQDLERTSGDYEQYF. As DNA, the CDR3 is TGTGCCAGCAGCCAAGATCTTGAGAGGACTAGCGGGGACTACGAGCAGTACTTC. The gene calls are TRBV3-1 and TRBJ2-7; 12 nucleotides align to TRBD2. CDR1 and CDR2 from the germline V gene are LGHDT and YNNKEL (reference sequence). After removal of 0 bases from V and 3 bases from J, the junction contained 9 bases not matched to a gene. The CDR3 is 18 amino acids.

CDR3 sequence reads: CAWYDRDYGSGANVLTF. Written as DNA, the CDR3 is TGTGCCTGGTATGACAGGGATTATGGCTCTGGGGCCAACGTCCTGACTTTC. The chain links TRBV30 to TRBJ2-6, with TRBD1 matching 7 bases. The germline gives CDR1 GTSNPN, CDR2 SVGIG (reference sequence). The ends lost 5 bases at V and 0 bases at J; junction bases unmatched: 10. CDR3 length: 17 amino acids.

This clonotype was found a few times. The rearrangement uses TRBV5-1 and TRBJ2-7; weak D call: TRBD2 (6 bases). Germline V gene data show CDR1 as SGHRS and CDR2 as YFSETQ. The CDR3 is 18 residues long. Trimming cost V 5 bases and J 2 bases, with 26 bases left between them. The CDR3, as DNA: TGCGCCAGCAGGGGGACTCGCCGGGACCGCGACTCTACCTACGAGCAGTACTTC. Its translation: CASRGTRRDRDSTYEQYF.

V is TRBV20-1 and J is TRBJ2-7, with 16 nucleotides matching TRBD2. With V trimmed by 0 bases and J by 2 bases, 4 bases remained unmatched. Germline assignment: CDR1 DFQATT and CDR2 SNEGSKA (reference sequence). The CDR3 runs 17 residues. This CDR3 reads CSARDAGTSGRAYEQYF. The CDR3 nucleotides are TGCAGTGCTAGAGACGCTGGGACTAGCGGGAGGGCCTACGAGCAGTACTTC.

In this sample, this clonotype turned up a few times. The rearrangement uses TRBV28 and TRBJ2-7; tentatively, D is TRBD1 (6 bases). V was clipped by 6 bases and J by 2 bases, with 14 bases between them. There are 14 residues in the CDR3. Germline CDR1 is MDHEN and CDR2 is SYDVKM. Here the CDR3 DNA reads TGTGCCAGCAGCGACCAACGACAGGCCTACGAGCAGTACTTC. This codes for CASSDQRQAYEQYF.

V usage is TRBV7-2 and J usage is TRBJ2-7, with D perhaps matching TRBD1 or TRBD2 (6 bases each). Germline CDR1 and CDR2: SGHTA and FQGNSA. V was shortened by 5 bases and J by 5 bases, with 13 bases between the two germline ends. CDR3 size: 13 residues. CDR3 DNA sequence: TGTGCCAGCAGCCCAATGGGGGGCCACGAGCAGTACTTC. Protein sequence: CASSPMGGHEQYF.

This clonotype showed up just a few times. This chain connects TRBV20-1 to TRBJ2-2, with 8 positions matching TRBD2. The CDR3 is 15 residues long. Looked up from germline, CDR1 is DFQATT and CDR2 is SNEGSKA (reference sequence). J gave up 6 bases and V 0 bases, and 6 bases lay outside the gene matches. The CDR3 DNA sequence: TGCAGTGCTAGAGATCCCACTAGCGGAGCCGGGGAGCTGTTTTTT. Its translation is CSARDPTSGAGELFF.

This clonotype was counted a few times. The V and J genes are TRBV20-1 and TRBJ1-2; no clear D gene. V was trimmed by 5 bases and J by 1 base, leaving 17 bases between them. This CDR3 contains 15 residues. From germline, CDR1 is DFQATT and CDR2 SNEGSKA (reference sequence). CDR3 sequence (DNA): TGCAGTGCTCCCACACCTACGGACCTTAACTATGGCTACACCTTC. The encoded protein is CSAPTPTDLNYGYTF.

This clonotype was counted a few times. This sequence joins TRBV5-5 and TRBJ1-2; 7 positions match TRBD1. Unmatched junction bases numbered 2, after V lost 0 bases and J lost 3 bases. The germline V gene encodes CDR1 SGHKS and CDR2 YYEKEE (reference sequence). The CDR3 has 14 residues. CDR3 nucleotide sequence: TGTGCCAGCAGCTTGGGGACAGGAGACTATGGCTACACCTTC. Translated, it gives CASSLGTGDYGYTF.

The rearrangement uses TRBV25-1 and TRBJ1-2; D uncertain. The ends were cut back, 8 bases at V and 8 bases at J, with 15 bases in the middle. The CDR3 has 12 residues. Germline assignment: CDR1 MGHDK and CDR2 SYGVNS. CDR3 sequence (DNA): TGTGCCAGCGGCCCCGGGCTCCGCGGCTACACCTTC. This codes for CASGPGLRGYTF.

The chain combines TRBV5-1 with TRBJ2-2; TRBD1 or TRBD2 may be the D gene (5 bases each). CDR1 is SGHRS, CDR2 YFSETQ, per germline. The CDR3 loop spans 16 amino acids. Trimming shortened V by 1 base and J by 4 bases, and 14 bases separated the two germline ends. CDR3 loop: CASSLNVGVGTGELFF. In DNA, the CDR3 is TGCGCCAGCAGCTTGAATGTGGGGGTCGGCACCGGGGAGCTGTTTTTT.

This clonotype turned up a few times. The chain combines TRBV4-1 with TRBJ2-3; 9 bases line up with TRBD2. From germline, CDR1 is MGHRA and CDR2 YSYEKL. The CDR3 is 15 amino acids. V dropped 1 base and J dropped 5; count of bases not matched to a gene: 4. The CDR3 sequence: CASSQGGGGVDTQYF. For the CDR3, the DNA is TGCGCCAGCAGCCAAGGGGGCGGGGGGGTAGATACGCAGTATTTT.

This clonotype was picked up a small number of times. The CDR3 here is CASSQGDLAGNYEQYF. The CDR3 DNA sequence: TGCGCCAGCAGCCAAGGTGATCTAGCGGGGAACTACGAGCAGTACTTC. The rearrangement links TRBV4-3 to TRBJ2-7; 9 positions match TRBD2. The J segment lost 3 bases and the V segment lost 1 base, leaving 7 bases of the junction unmatched. Germline CDR1 LGHNA, CDR2 YSLEER. This CDR3 has 16 amino acids.

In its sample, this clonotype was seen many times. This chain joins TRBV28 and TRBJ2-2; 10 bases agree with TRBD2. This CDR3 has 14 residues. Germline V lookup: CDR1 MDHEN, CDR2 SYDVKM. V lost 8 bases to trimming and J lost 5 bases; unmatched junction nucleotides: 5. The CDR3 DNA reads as TGTGCCAGCTTAGCGGGAGGAAGAACCGGGGAGCTGTTTTTT. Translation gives CASLAGGRTGELFF.

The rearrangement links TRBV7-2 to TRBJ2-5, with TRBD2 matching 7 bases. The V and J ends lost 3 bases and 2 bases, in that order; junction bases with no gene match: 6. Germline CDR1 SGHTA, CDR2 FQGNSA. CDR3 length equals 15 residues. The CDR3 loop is CASSLQRGLQETQYF. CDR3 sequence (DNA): TGTGCCAGCAGCTTGCAGCGGGGACTGCAAGAGACCCAGTACTTC.

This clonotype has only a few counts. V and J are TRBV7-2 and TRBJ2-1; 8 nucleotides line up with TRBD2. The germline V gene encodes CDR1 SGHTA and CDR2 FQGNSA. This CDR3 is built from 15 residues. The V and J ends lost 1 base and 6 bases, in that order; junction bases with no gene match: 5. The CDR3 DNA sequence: TGTGCCAGCAGCTTAGATCGGGGGGGTCTCAATGAGCAGTTCTTC. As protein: CASSLDRGGLNEQFF.

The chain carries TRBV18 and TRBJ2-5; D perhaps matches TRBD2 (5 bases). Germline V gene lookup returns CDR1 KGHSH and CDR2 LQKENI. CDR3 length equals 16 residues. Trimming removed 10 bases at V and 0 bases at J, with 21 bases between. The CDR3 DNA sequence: TGTGCCAACTTGACCCCCCTAGCAAATTACCAAGAGACCCAGTACTTC. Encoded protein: CANLTPLANYQETQYF.

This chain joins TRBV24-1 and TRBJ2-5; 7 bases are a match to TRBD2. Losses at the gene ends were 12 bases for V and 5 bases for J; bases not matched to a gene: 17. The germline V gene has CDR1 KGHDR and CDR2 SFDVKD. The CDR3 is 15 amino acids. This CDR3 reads CAAGRYLPGGETQYF. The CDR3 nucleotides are TGTGCCGCCGGGCGGTACCTCCCCGGGGGGGAGACCCAGTACTTC.

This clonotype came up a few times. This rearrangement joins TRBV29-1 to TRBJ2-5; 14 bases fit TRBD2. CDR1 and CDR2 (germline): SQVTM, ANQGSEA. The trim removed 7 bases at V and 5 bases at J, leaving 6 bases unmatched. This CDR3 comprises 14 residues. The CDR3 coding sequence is TGCAGCGCCGGACTAGCGGGAGGAATCGAGACCCAGTACTTC. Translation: CSAGLAGGIETQYF.

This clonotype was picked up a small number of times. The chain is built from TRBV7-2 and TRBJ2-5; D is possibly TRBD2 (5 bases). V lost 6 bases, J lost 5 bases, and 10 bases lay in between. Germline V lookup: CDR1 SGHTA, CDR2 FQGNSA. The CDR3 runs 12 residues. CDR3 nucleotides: TGTGCCAGCAGGAGGGTGCGTGAGACCCAGTACTTC. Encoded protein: CASRRVRETQYF. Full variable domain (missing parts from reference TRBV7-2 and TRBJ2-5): GAGVSQSPSNKVTEKGKDVELRCDPISGHTALYWYRQSLGQGLEFLIYFQGNSAPDKSGLPSDRFSAERTGGSVSTLTIQRTQQEDSAVYLCASRRVRETQYFGPGTRLLVL.

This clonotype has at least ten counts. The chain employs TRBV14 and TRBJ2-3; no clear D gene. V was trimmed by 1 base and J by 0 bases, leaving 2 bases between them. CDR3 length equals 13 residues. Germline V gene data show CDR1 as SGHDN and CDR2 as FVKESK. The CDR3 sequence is CASSQVSTDTQYF. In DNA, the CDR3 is TGTGCCAGCAGCCAAGTAAGCACAGATACGCAGTATTTT.

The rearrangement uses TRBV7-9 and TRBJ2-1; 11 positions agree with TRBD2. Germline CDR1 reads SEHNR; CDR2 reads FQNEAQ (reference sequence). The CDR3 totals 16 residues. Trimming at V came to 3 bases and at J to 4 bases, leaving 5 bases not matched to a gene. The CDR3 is CASSFPGLAVYNEQFF. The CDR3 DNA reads TGTGCCAGCAGCTTCCCGGGACTAGCGGTTTACAATGAGCAGTTCTTC.

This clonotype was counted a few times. This CDR3 reads CASREGQGVYNEQFF. CDR3 in DNA: TGTGCCAGCAGGGAGGGACAGGGGGTCTACAATGAGCAGTTCTTC. The rearrangement joins TRBV6-1 to TRBJ2-1; 11 bases fit TRBD1. The germline V gene has CDR1 MNHNS and CDR2 SASEGT. The CDR3 extends over 15 amino acids. Unmatched junction bases numbered 4, after V lost 6 bases and J lost 3 bases.

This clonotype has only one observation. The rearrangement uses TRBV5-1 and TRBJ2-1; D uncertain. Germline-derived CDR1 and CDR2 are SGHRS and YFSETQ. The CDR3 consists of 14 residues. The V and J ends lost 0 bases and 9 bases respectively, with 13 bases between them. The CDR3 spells CASSLVSESTEQFF. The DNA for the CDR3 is TGCGCCAGCAGCTTGGTCTCAGAATCTACTGAGCAGTTCTTC. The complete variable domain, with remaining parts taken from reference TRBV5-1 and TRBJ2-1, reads KAGVTQTPRYLIKTRGQQVTLSCSPISGHRSVSWYQQTPGQGLQFLFEYFSETQRNKGNFPGRFSGRQFSNSRSEMNVSTLELGDSALYLCASSLVSESTEQFFGPGTRLTVL.

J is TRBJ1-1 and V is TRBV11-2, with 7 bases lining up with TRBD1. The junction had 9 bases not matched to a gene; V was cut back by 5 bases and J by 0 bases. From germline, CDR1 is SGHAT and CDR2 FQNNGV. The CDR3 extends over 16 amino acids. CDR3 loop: CASSPSLGQVNTEAFF. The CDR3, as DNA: TGTGCCAGCAGCCCTAGCCTAGGACAGGTGAACACTGAAGCTTTCTTT. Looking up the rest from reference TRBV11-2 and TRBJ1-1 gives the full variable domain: EAGVAQSPRYKIIEKRQSVAFWCNPISGHATLYWYQQILGQGPKLLIQFQNNGVVDDSQLPKDRFSAERLKGVDSTLKIQPAKLEDSAVYLCASSPSLGQVNTEAFFGQGTRLTVV.